This TCR beta chain comes out of a study of human T cells and chemical hapten exposure. Findings and caveats of the study: There was no change with DPC sensitization in TCRs above 1 in 1000 frequency.

The germline CDR1 and CDR2 sequences are SEHNR and FQNEAQ (reference sequence). V shed 6 bases and J shed 6 bases, with 20 bases lying between them. This CDR3 has 16 amino acids. This clonotype was seen ten or more times. Its antigen is unknown. TCRdb passed the RACE reads through MiXCR, listing each CDR3 protein once. The repertoire consists of 95,000 or so distinct CDR3 sequences, with about an eighth occurring once and the leading ten covering 3.2%. The time point here: patch test 2, 6 weeks after DPC sensitization. Noted treatment: therapeutic diphenylcyclopropenone sensitization with weekly scalp DPC. Patches went on only after blood had been drawn each time.

The sample in question was whole blood, obtained in connection with sensitization to the hapten diphenylcyclopropenone (DPC). This sequence was found in a woman aged 40 to 50 with alopecia areata. Some clones in this sample may be carry-over from other donors' samples. The J gene is TRBJ2-2, the V gene TRBV7-9; D might be TRBD2 (6 bases). CDR3 nucleotide sequence: TGTGCCAGCAGATGGCGGGGTTTTTCACCGGCCGGGGAGCTGTTTTTT. Protein product: CASRWRGFSPAGELFF.